The clone carrying this T cell receptor (beta chain) was recorded only once. Per the original data handling: Cell counts per sample came from amplifying reference gene primers. Profiling relied on immunoSEQ multiplex PCR, and the TCRdb table lists in-frame clones only, not all of them. D and trimming come from the DNA, and the V and J calls and clone size come from that table. The sample has about 480,000 clones, 88% seen once. Individuals drawn from 20 to 25 US areas were about 18 to 90 years old. This record comes from a study of blood T cell repertoires in COVID-19. Study background: Some COVID-19 samples were acute and others convalescent; all came from the United States, Italy and Spain. Sources were T cells, B-cell-depleted T cells, or PBMCs; the material itself was cDNA or gDNA.

Germline values: CDR1 GTSNPN, CDR2 SVGIG (reference sequence). Trimming took 1 base from V and 0 from J, leaving 12 bases between them. CDR3 size: 15 residues. The V and J genes are TRBV30 and TRBJ1-1; no clear D. This receptor was obtained from a middle-aged woman who had recovered from COVID-19. Sequencing input: PBMCs or T cells enriched from blood (not recorded which). In nucleotides, the CDR3 is TGTGCCTGGAGTGACGGCCTACAGTTGAACACTGAAGCTTTCTTT. As protein: CAWSDGLQLNTEAFF.